The clone carrying this T cell receptor (beta chain) was seen just once. With 0 bases removed from V and 6 bases from J, the gap between germline ends came to 6 bases. CDR3 length: 13 residues. Germline assignment: CDR1 SGHRS and CDR2 YFSETQ. This sample was taken from a study of T cell responses to AZD1222 COVID-19 vaccine. Using immunoSEQ multiplex PCR, the repertoire was profiled, and TCRdb retains in-frame clones only, with some absent. Among about 200,000 clones listed, more than 90% were seen once. This chain uses TRBV5-1 with TRBJ1-4; D is ambiguous. This TCR derives from an adult who received the MenACWY meningococcal vaccine as a control. This specimen was peripheral blood, taken 28 days after the second dose of the MenACWY control vaccine. The CDR3 sequence: CASSLVADEKLFF. CDR3 DNA sequence: TGCGCCAGCAGCTTGGTCGCCGATGAAAAACTGTTTTTT.